One TCR beta chain is described in this entry. The antigen is unknown. Produced via immunoSEQ multiplex PCR; TCRdb's table is partial and in-frame only. The table shows over 850,000 clones, with 75% to 80% occurring only once. This entry belongs to a study of shared clonotypes between healthy human individuals. As for the study in general: The study used three CD4 naive, three CD4 memory, two CD8 naive and one CD8 memory plate per donor. Study-level results: Among the subsets, naive ones generally showed larger estimated richness than memory ones. Despite large depth, sorted-subset datasets appeared incompletely sequenced.

Naive CD45RA+ and memory CD45RA-negative subsets were split from CD4+ cells. Source material: memory CD4+ T cells from PBMCs. The subset here: CD45RA-negative fraction. The origin of this receptor is a man younger than 35 in good health. Some clones in this sample may be carry-over from other donors' samples.

The CDR3 DNA follows: TGTGCCAGCAGTTCTAGCGGGGCAGGGGGCTATGGCTACACCTTC. Its translation: CASSSSGAGGYGYTF. V gene TRBV28 combines with J gene TRBJ1-2, with TRBD1 identical over 7 bases. The trim removed 4 bases at V and 4 bases at J, leaving 9 bases unmatched. Germline CDR1 MDHEN, CDR2 SYDVKM. The CDR3 is 15 amino acids.